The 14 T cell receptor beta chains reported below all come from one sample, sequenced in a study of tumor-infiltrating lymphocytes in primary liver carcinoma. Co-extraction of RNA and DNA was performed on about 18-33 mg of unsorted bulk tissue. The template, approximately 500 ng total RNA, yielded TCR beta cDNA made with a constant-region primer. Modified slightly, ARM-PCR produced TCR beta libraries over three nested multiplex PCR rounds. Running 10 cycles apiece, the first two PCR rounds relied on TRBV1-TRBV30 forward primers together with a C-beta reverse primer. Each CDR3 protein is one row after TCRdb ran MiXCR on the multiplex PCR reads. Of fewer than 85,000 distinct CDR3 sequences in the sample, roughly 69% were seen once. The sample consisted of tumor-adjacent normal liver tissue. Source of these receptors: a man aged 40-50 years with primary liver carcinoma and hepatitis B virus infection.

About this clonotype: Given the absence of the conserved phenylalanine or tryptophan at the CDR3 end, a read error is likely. The DNA of the CDR3 is TGTGCCTGGAGTGTATGGAGACTAGCGGGAATGGATGAGCAGTTCCTC. Its translation is CAWSVWRLAGMDEQFL. The rearrangement links TRBV30 to TRBJ2-1; 11 bases are a match to TRBD2. J was trimmed by 8 bases and V by 0 bases; bases with no gene match: 9. The CDR3 sequence is 16 residues long. CDR1 is GTSNPN, CDR2 SVGIG, per germline (reference sequence).

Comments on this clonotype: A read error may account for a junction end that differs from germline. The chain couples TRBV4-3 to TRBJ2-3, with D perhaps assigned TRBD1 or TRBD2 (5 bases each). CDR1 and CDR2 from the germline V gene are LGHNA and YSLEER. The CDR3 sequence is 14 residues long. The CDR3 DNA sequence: TGCGTCAGCAGCCAAGCCCTAGCCACAGGTACGCAGTATTTT. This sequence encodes CVSSQALATGTQYF.

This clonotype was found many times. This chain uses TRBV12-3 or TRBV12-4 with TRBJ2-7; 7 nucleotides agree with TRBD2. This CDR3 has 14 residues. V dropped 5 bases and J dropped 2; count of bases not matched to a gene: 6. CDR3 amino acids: CASSLGLGAYEQYF. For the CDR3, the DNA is TGTGCCAGCAGTCTCGGACTAGGCGCCTACGAGCAGTACTTC.

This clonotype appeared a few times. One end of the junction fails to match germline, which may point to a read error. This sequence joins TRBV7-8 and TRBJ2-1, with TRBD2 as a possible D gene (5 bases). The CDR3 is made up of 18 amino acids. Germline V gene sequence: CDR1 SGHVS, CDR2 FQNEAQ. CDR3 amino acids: CASSPLGGSAVSHNEQFF. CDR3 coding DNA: TGTGCCAGCAGTCCACTTGGAGGCTCAGCGGTCTCCCACAATGAGCAGTTCTTC.

The DNA of the CDR3 is TGTGTCAGGAGTCGTACAGCGACAGGGGGCATTAAGCAGTACTTC. Encoded protein: CVRSRTATGGIKQYF. The rearrangement uses TRBV6-1 and TRBJ2-7; 10 positions match TRBD1. Germline CDR1 and CDR2: MNHNS and SASEGT. This CDR3 contains 15 residues.

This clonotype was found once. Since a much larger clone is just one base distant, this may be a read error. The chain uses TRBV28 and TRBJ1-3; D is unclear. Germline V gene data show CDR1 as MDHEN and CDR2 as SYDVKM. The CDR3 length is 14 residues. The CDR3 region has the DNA TGTGGCAGCAGTTTATCAAACTCTGGAAACACCATATATTTT. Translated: CGSSLSNSGNTIYF.

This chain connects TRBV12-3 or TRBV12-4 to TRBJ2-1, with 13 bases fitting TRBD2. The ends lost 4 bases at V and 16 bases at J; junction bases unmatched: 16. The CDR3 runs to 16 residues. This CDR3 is CASSYGLAGAADELFF. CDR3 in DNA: TGTGCCAGCAGTTATGGACTAGCGGGAGCGGCGGACGAGCTATTCTTC.

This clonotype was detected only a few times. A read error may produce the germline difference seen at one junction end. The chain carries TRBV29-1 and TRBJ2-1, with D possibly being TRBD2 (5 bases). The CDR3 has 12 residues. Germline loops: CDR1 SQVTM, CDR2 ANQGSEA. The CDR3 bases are TGTAGCGTTGTTTGGGCTACCAATGAGCAGTTCTTC. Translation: CSVVWATNEQFF.

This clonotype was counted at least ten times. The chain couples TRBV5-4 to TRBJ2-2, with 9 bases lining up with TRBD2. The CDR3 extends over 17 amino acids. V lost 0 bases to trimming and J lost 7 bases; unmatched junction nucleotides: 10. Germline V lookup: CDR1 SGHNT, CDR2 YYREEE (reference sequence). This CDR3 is CASSLVVREGQGGELFF. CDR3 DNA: TGTGCCAGCAGCTTGGTGGTGCGGGAGGGCCAAGGCGGGGAGCTGTTTTTT.

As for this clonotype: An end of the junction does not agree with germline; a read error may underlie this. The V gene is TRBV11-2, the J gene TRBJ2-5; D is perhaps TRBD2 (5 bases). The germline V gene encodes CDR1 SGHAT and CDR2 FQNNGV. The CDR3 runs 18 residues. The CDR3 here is CVSSSARLALGKKGIQYF. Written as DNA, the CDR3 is TGTGTCAGCAGCTCAGCGAGGCTAGCCCTGGGAAAAAAAGGGATCCAGTACTTC. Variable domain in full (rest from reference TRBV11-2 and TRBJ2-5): EAGVAQSPRYKIIEKRQSVAFWCNPISGHATLYWYQQILGQGPKLLIQFQNNGVVDDSQLPKDRFSAERLKGVDSTLKIQPAKLEDSAVYLCVSSSARLALGKKGIQYFGPGTRLLVL.

This CDR3 is CASSRGLTNYGYTF. The CDR3 DNA reads as TGCGCCAGCAGCCGAGGGCTTACTAACTATGGCTACACCTTC. V gene TRBV4-1 combines with J gene TRBJ1-2; D ambiguous. CDR3 length: 14 residues. Germline V CDR1 and CDR2: MGHRA, YSYEKL. The V gene lost 4 bases and the J gene lost 0 bases, with 9 bases spanning the gap.

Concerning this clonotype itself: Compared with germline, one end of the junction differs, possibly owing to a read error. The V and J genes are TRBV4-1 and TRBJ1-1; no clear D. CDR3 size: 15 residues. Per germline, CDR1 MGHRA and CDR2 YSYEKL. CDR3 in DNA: TGCGCCAACAGCCATGTGTTTCAGTCGAACACTGAAGCTTTCTTT. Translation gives CANSHVFQSNTEAFF.

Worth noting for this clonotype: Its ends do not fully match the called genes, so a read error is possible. This CDR3 reads CASSPETGAPISYNEQFF. The CDR3 coding sequence is TGTGCCAGCAGTCCCGAGACAGGGGCTCCCATCTCCTACAATGAACAGTTCTTC. The gene calls are TRBV6-2 or TRBV6-3 and TRBJ2-1; the match to TRBD1 covers 8 bases. Germline CDR1 is MNHEY and CDR2 is SVGEGT. CDR3 size: 18 residues.

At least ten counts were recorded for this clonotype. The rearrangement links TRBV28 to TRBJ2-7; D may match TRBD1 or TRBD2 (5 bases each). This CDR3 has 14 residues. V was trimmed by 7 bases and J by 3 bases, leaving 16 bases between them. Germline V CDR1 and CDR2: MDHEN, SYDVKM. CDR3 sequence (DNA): TGTGCCAGCACTTCTCCGGCGAGGGGCTACGAGCAGTACTTC. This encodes CASTSPARGYEQYF.